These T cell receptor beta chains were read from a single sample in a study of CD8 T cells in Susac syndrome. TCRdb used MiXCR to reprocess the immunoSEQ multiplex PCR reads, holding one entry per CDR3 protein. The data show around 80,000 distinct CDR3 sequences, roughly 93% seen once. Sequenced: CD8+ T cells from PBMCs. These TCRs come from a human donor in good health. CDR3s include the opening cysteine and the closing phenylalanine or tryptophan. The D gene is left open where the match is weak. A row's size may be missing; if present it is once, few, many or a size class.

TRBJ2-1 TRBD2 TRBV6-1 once CASSISGAPPYNEQFF TGTGCCAGCAGTATTAGCGGGGCTCCCCCCTACAATGAGCAGTTCTTC
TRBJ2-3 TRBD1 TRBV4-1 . CASSLSWDRGWTDTQYF TGCGCCAGCAGCCTAAGCTGGGACAGGGGATGGACAGATACGCAGTATTTT
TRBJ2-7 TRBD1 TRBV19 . CASSPGQGFAYEQYF TGTGCCAGTAGCCCCGGACAGGGGTTCGCCTACGAGCAGTACTTC
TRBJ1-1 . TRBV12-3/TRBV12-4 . CATRHFSGYAEAFF TGTGCCACCCGGCATTTTTCAGGGTACGCTGAAGCTTTCTTT
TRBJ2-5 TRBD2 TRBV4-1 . CASSQDGGAQYF TGCGCCAGCAGCCAAGATGGGGGGGCCCAGTACTTC
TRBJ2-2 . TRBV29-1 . CSGGRGYTGELFF TGCAGCGGGGGCCGTGGATACACCGGGGAGCTGTTTTTT
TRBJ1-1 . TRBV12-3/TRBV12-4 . CASSFFRSVEAFF TGTGCCAGCAGTTTCTTCCGGTCCGTTGAAGCTTTCTTT
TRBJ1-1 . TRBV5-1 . CASSLGANTEAFF TGCGCCAGCAGCTTGGGGGCGAACACTGAAGCTTTCTTT
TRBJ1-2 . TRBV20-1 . CSASQGDYGYTF TGCAGTGCTTCTCAGGGTGACTATGGCTACACCTTC
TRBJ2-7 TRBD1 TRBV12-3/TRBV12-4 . CASSFGQGARGEQYF TGTGCCAGCAGTTTCGGACAGGGGGCGCGAGGCGAGCAGTACTTC
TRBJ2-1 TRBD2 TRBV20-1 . CSDVPSGRVNEQFF TGCAGTGACGTACCCAGCGGGAGGGTCAATGAGCAGTTCTTC
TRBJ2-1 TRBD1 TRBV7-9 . CASEQGVNEQFF TGTGCCAGCGAACAGGGGGTCAATGAGCAGTTCTTC
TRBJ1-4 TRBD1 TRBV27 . CASSRNRGANEKLFF TGTGCCAGCAGCCGGAACAGGGGCGCTAATGAAAAACTGTTTTTT
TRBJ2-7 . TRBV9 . CASGGTRSYEQYF TGTGCCAGCGGGGGGACACGGAGCTACGAGCAGTACTTC
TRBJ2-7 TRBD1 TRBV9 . CASSVTTGGNEQYF TGTGCCAGCAGCGTAACTACAGGGGGAAACGAGCAGTACTTC
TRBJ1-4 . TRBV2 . CASSDGQSLNEKLFF TGTGCCAGCAGTGACGGCCAGAGCCTTAATGAAAAACTGTTTTTT
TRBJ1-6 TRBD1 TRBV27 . CASSFTYLTGVATNSPLHF TGTGCCAGCAGTTTCACCTACCTTACAGGGGTCGCAACTAATTCACCCCTCCACTTT
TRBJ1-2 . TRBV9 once CASSPLWNPDGYTF TGTGCCAGCAGCCCTCTTTGGAATCCGGATGGCTACACCTTC
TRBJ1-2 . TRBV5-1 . CASSSPHMDYGYTF TGCGCCAGCAGTTCACCGCATATGGACTATGGCTACACCTTC
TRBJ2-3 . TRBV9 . CASGGPGSTQYF TGTGCCAGCGGGGGCCCCGGAAGTACGCAGTATTTT
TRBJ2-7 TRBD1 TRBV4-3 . CASSQSVGQPYEQYF TGCGCCAGCAGCCAGTCGGTGGGACAGCCCTACGAGCAGTACTTC
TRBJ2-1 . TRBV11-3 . CASSPSVGLGNEQFF TGTGCCAGCAGCCCCTCCGTTGGTCTCGGCAATGAGCAGTTCTTC
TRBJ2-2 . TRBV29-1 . CSVPRGTGELFF TGCAGCGTCCCCAGGGGTACCGGGGAGCTGTTTTTT
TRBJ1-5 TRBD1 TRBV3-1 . CASSQNQGAGRQPQHF TGTGCCAGCAGCCAAAACCAGGGGGCTGGACGGCAGCCCCAGCATTTT
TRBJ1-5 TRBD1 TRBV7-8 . CASSPDQGGLQHF TGTGCCAGCAGCCCCGACCAAGGGGGCCTACAGCATTTT